This T cell receptor beta chain emerged from a study of HIV-infected patients and healthy controls. Germline assignment: CDR1 MDHEN and CDR2 SYDVKM. V dropped 0 bases and J dropped 8; count of bases not matched to a gene: 8. The CDR3 runs 16 residues. Via MiXCR, TCRdb re-called the 5' RACE reads, giving one row per CDR3 protein. This table holds roughly 70,000 distinct CDR3 sequences, roughly a sixth found once. The TCR comes from a human donor in good health. Input material: CD4+ T cells from blood. The chain combines TRBV28 with TRBJ1-4, with TRBD1 matching 8 bases. CDR3 region: CASSLWSGGVGEKLFF. The CDR3 region has the DNA TGTGCCAGCAGTTTATGGTCAGGGGGCGTTGGGGAAAAACTGTTTTTT.